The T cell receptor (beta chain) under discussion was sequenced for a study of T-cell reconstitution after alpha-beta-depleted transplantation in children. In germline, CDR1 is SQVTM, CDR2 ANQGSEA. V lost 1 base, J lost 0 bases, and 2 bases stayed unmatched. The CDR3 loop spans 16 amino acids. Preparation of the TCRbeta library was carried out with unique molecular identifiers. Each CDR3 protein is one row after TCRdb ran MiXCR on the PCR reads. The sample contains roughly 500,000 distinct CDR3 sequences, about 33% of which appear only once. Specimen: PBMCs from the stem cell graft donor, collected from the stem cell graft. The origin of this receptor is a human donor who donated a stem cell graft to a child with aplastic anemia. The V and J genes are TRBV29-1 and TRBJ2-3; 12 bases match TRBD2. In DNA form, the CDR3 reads TGCAGCGTTGAAGGGACTAGCGGGATTAGCACAGATACGCAGTATTTT. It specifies CSVEGTSGISTDTQYF.